The subject of this entry is one T cell receptor beta chain. It has no known antigen specificity. No much larger clone is present one base from it, and per-base qualities are unavailable. CDR1 SNHLY and CDR2 FYNNEI are derived from the germline V gene. The germline V and J ends show losses of 7 bases and 4 bases respectively, and no gene match explains 6 bases of the junction. The CDR3, from cysteine to phenylalanine, totals 14 residues. Just CDR3 DNA is preserved here, 42 bases in frame from base 1. Each donor gave one peripheral blood draw, averaging roughly 120 mL, which was collected into heparinised tubes. A BD FACSAria II and a panel including CD45RO, CCR7, CD25, CD127, CD95 and CD27 were used to sort naive, central memory, regulatory and stem cell-like memory CD4+ T cells. A purity above 95% was achieved for all sorted populations. PBMCs were isolated immediately by Lymphoprep density gradient centrifugation and stained directly without culture. So that batch effects would be minimized, each experiment stained and sorted samples in pairs, pairing one healthy donor with one patient.

This entry comes from a study of beta chain features in type 1 diabetes (dated by TCRdb to the late 2010s). Context from the whole study: Mean age, gender distribution, total cell number and subset yield did not differ between patients and healthy donors. Regulatory and stem cell-like memory subsets were isolated from only 8 patients and about eight healthy donors, whereas naive and central memory subsets came from all 30 or so donors. The study compared the TCRB repertoires of sorted circulating CD4+ T cell subsets in recently diagnosed type 1 diabetes patients with those in matched healthy donors. A total of around 110,000,000 sorted cells were examined across all samples, and RNA yield correlated strongly with the number of cells per subset.

On the study overall, not on this receptor specifically: Naive, central memory and regulatory TCRB repertoires appeared to be more similar among patients than among healthy donors. HLA sub-analyses involved small numbers of individuals, so any influence of HLA type on TCRB rearrangement remained unresolved. Sequencing cDNA rather than genomic DNA could over-represent highly expressing activated cells, although activation and CD3 levels did not differ between groups. Shorter templates might be favored by PCR, yet because patient and control samples were amplified and corrected together, any such skew would affect both groups equally. In all four CD4+ subsets, TCRB CDR3 length was moderately but significantly shorter in type 1 diabetes patients. Patients with type 1 diabetes made fewer insertions and deleted more nucleotides at VDJ recombination sites, implying thymic rearrangement abnormalities.

All of the isolated RNA was reverse transcribed with the High Capacity cDNA Reverse Transcription Kit, so expressed TCRB transcripts were sequenced. Naive, central memory and regulatory T cell samples underwent deep immunoSEQ sequencing, averaging roughly 3.3 million total reads per sample. Sorted cells were lysed in RLT buffer, and RNA was extracted using DNase-treated RNeasy Micro or Mini kits according to cell number. Each cell subset was processed on its own to prevent cross-contamination, while patient and healthy donor samples were processed together. TCRB sequences were amplified from cDNA with the immunoSEQ multiplex PCR, producing 87-bp fragments spanning the CDR3 region. Amplicons were sequenced on the Illumina HiSeq platform. The original pipeline was this. PCR bias was corrected computationally using synthetic template baselines, and reads within Hamming distance 2 were collapsed, with unmergeable singletons discarded. By aligning reads against IMGT, V, D and J genes, CDR3 length, and insertions or deletions at six rearrangement sites were assigned. Clonotype counts were normalized to sorted cell number within each subset before computing true diversity and Gini coefficients with the tcR R package. The overlap coefficient, calculated on TCRB nucleotide sequences, was used to measure repertoire sharing. TCRdb carries this immuneACCESS record with in-frame sequences only. Its versions omit some clonotypes, under half of them owing to an unresolved V gene in the studies checked, with the rest unexplained. From that table come the V and J calls and clone size; the DNA was used to work out D and trimming. The sample contains about 27,000 clones, 45% to 65% of them found a single time. The ten largest clones add up to 1.4% to 1.5% of the sample.

This sequence originates from a woman aged 18-35 years with type 1 diabetes. The material sequenced was Tregs from blood. The cell subset or site label, as the study defines it: regulatory CD4+ T cells. The chain employs TRBV2 and TRBJ2-3, with 9 bases aligning to TRBD2. The DNA reads TGTGCCAGCATGGGGACTAGCAAGTCAGATACGCAGTATTTT. Protein translation: CASMGTSKSDTQYF.